These 32 T cell receptor beta chains came from one sample sequenced in a study of blood T cell repertoires in COVID-19. Sequencing was performed with immunoSEQ multiplex PCR; in TCRdb, only in-frame clones are kept and a portion is missing. Of around 90,000 clones in the sample, roughly 88% are singletons; the top ten hold around 2%. The sample was peripheral blood. The source of these receptors is a man aged 45-65 years with COVID-19, enrolled during active disease.

The J gene is TRBJ1-4, the V gene TRBV15, with no clear D. In germline, CDR1 is LNHNV, CDR2 YYDKDF (reference sequence). CDR3 size: 14 residues. Trimming took 9 bases from V and 5 from J, leaving 16 bases between them. CDR3 protein: CATTRGSPNEKLFF. For the CDR3, the DNA is TGTGCCACGACGCGTGGGAGCCCCAATGAAAAACTGTTTTTT.

The V gene is TRBV4-1, the J gene TRBJ2-7, with D possibly being TRBD1 (5 bases). Per germline, CDR1 MGHRA and CDR2 YSYEKL. This CDR3 region has 13 residues. Trimming took 5 bases from V and 0 from J, leaving 8 bases between them. DNA for the CDR3: TGCGCCAGCAGCTACAGGAGCTCCTACGAGCAGTACTTC. Its translation: CASSYRSSYEQYF.

The gene calls are TRBV9 and TRBJ1-4; D is possibly TRBD1 (5 bases). Germline CDR1 is SGDLS and CDR2 is YYNGEE. The CDR3 sequence is 16 residues long. The germline V and J ends were trimmed by 0 bases and 3 bases, with 12 bases remaining between them. The CDR3: CASSVAGGTANEKLFF. CDR3 nucleotide sequence: TGTGCCAGCAGCGTAGCTGGGGGGACGGCTAATGAAAAACTGTTTTTT.

The table lists this clone with a count of one. V usage is TRBV19 and J usage is TRBJ1-6, with 7 positions matching TRBD1. This CDR3 region has 13 residues. Germline loops: CDR1 LNHDA, CDR2 SQIVND (reference sequence). Germline trimming cut 3 bases from V and 12 bases from J; bases unmatched to any gene: 5. The CDR3 bases are TGTGCCAGTAGTATGGTCCAGGGGGGACCCCTCCACTTT. Translating gives CASSMVQGGPLHF. The variable domain in full, with the rest retrieved from reference TRBV19 and TRBJ1-6, is DGGITQSPKYLFRKEGQNVTLSCEQNLNHDAMYWYRQDPGQGLRLIYYSQIVNDFQKGDIAEGYSVSREKKESFPLTVTSAQKNPTAFYLCASSMVQGGPLHFGNGTRLTVT.

The gene calls are TRBV5-1 and TRBJ1-1; D ambiguous. V was clipped by 2 bases and J by 0 bases, with 8 bases between them. CDR1 SGHRS and CDR2 YFSETQ come from the germline V gene. The CDR3 extends over 14 amino acids. The CDR3 sequence: CASSFSLLNTEAFF. In DNA, the CDR3 is TGCGCCAGCAGCTTTAGCCTTTTGAACACTGAAGCTTTCTTT.

This chain connects TRBV7-9 to TRBJ1-3, with 8 nucleotides matching TRBD1. CDR1 and CDR2 from the germline V gene are SEHNR and FQNEAQ (reference sequence). With V trimmed by 4 bases and J by 0 bases, 2 bases remained unmatched. This CDR3 has 15 amino acids. CDR3 loop: CASSSDRASGNTIYF. The CDR3 nucleotides are TGTGCCAGCAGCTCGGACAGGGCCTCTGGAAACACCATATATTTT.

The rearrangement joins TRBV3-1 (or the pseudogene TRBV3-2) to TRBJ1-6; D gene ambiguous. V dropped 1 base and J dropped 11 bases, with 9 bases sitting between them. CDR3 length: 13 residues. Germline lookup yields CDR1 LGHDT and CDR2 YNNKEL (reference sequence). The CDR3 nucleotides are TGTGCCAGCAGCCAAGCCCCCGCGGCACCCCTCCACTTT. Translation gives CASSQAPAAPLHF.

This chain uses TRBV24-1 with TRBJ2-6; no reliable D call. Trimming removed 2 bases at V and 3 bases at J, with 4 bases between. The CDR3 consists of 14 residues. CDR1 and CDR2 (germline): KGHDR, SFDVKD. The CDR3: CATSDSGGANVLTF. The CDR3 DNA reads as TGTGCCACCAGTGATTCGGGTGGGGCCAACGTCCTGACTTTC.

The rearrangement joins TRBV10-3 to TRBJ1-3, with 9 bases aligning to TRBD1. Losses at the gene ends were 6 bases for V and 1 base for J; bases not matched to a gene: 4. This CDR3 spans 15 amino acids. Germline assignment: CDR1 ENHRY and CDR2 SYGVKD. CDR3 sequence: CAISRQGGSGNTIYF. CDR3 sequence (DNA): TGTGCCATCAGCCGACAGGGGGGGTCTGGAAACACCATATATTTT.

This chain links TRBV28 with TRBJ2-5, with TRBD1 identical over 7 bases. Germline trimming cut 3 bases from V and 2 bases from J; bases unmatched to any gene: 12. This CDR3 spans 17 amino acids. Germline CDR1 is MDHEN and CDR2 is SYDVKM. DNA of the CDR3: TGTGCCAGCAGTTTTAAGCCCCTGGACAGGCGACAAGAGACCCAGTACTTC. Its protein product is CASSFKPLDRRQETQYF.

This clone was picked up one time. The genes are TRBV15 and TRBJ1-1, with D unresolved. In germline, CDR1 is LNHNV, CDR2 YYDKDF (reference sequence). V lost 0 bases, J lost 4 bases, and 18 bases lay in between. The CDR3 runs 17 residues. CDR3 sequence reads: CATSREGEEVAATEAFF. In DNA, the CDR3 is TGTGCCACCAGCAGAGAGGGTGAGGAGGTTGCGGCCACTGAAGCTTTCTTT.

The CDR3 reads CASSLSGVATDTQYF. CDR3 bases: TGTGCCAGCAGTTTATCAGGGGTTGCCACAGATACGCAGTATTTT. The chain combines TRBV28 with TRBJ2-3; D may be TRBD1 (6 bases). Germline values: CDR1 MDHEN, CDR2 SYDVKM. The germline V and J ends were trimmed by 1 base and 2 bases, with 10 bases remaining between them. The CDR3 runs to 15 residues.

The V call is TRBV11-1, the J call TRBJ2-1; possibly TRBD1 for D (6 bases). From germline, CDR1 is SGHAT and CDR2 FQDESV (reference sequence). The CDR3 is 15 amino acids. Trimming left V 4 bases short and J 3 bases short, with 13 bases between. The CDR3: CASSSKPTGYNEQFF. For the CDR3, the DNA is TGTGCCAGCAGCTCGAAACCGACAGGCTACAATGAGCAGTTCTTC.

V is TRBV7-3 and J is TRBJ2-1; 7 positions agree with TRBD1. This CDR3 contains 15 residues. After removal of 5 bases from V and 6 bases from J, the junction contained 10 bases not matched to a gene. Germline CDR1 reads SGHTA; CDR2 reads FQGTGA. The CDR3 DNA reads as TGTGCCAGCAGCCCAAACCCAGACAGGGCCAATGAGCAGTTCTTC. It encodes CASSPNPDRANEQFF.

The chain employs TRBV5-1 and TRBJ2-5, with 12 nucleotides matching TRBD2. V dropped 4 bases and J dropped 6; count of bases not matched to a gene: 7. Germline V CDR1 and CDR2: SGHRS, YFSETQ. This CDR3 is 15 amino acids long. For the CDR3, the DNA is TGCGCCAGCAGCAACGGACTAGCGGGGCCTAAGACCCAGTACTTC. Encoded protein: CASSNGLAGPKTQYF.

V usage is TRBV30 and J usage is TRBJ2-7; TRBD1 agrees at 8 bases. The CDR3 is made up of 13 amino acids. Germline V lookup: CDR1 GTSNPN, CDR2 SVGIG (reference sequence). Trimming removed 5 bases from V and 2 bases from J; junction bases left unmatched: 5. The DNA for the CDR3 is TGTGCCTGGGACCGGGGACAGGCCTACGAGCAGTACTTC. This codes for CAWDRGQAYEQYF.

The V gene is TRBV30, the J gene TRBJ1-4; D not certain. V lost 4 bases and J 10 bases, leaving 19 bases between the germline ends. The CDR3 extends over 14 amino acids. CDR1 GTSNPN and CDR2 SVGIG come from the germline V gene (reference sequence). The CDR3 protein is CAWNEGIGRRKLFF. The CDR3 DNA sequence: TGTGCCTGGAATGAGGGTATAGGAAGAAGAAAACTGTTTTTT.

This clone came up a few times. The chain has TRBV7-2 and TRBJ2-7, with 8 bases aligning to TRBD1. V dropped 5 bases and J dropped 0; count of bases not matched to a gene: 3. Germline CDR1 SGHTA, CDR2 FQGNSA. The CDR3 consists of 14 residues. CDR3 nucleotides: TGTGCCAGCAGCAGACAGGGGACCTCCTACGAGCAGTACTTC. Translated, it gives CASSRQGTSYEQYF.

The chain combines TRBV28 with TRBJ1-3; tentative D call: TRBD1 (5 bases). The CDR3 is made up of 15 amino acids. Germline V gene lookup returns CDR1 MDHEN and CDR2 SYDVKM. V lost 3 bases and J lost 0, with 9 bases in between. The CDR3 DNA sequence: TGTGCCAGCAGTTTGGACACAGGCTCTGGAAACACCATATATTTT. Translating gives CASSLDTGSGNTIYF.

The rearrangement joins TRBV7-3 to TRBJ2-3; 9 bases line up with TRBD2. J was trimmed by 5 bases and V by 1 base; bases with no gene match: 4. Germline CDR1 is SGHTA and CDR2 is FQGTGA. CDR3 length: 15 residues. The CDR3: CASSLSGGARDTQYF. DNA of the CDR3: TGTGCCAGCAGCTTAAGCGGGGGGGCGAGAGATACGCAGTATTTT. Variable domain in full (rest from reference TRBV7-3 and TRBJ2-3): GAGVSQTPSNKVTEKGKYVELRCDPISGHTALYWYRQSLGQGPEFLIYFQGTGAADDSGLPNDRFFAVRPEGSVSTLKIQRTERGDSAVYLCASSLSGGARDTQYFGPGTRLTVL.

This clone appeared a single time. The rearrangement joins TRBV9 to TRBJ2-7, with 7 bases aligning to TRBD1. V shed 4 bases, J shed 7 bases, and the junction held 5 bases outside the gene matches. The CDR3 covers 12 residues. Germline CDR1 reads SGDLS; CDR2 reads YYNGEE. In nucleotides, the CDR3 is TGTGCCAGCAGCCCTGACAGGGAAGAGCAGTACTTC. Protein product: CASSPDREEQYF.

This clone was found once. The V and J genes are TRBV5-5 and TRBJ2-7; the match to TRBD2 covers 12 bases. The CDR3 is 16 amino acids. Germline CDR1 is SGHKS and CDR2 is YYEKEE (reference sequence). V lost 0 bases to trimming and J lost 4 bases; unmatched junction nucleotides: 5. CDR3 DNA sequence: TGTGCCAGCAGCTTGGGACTAGCGGGGGTGTCGTACGAGCAGTACTTC. Translated: CASSLGLAGVSYEQYF. Using reference TRBV5-5 and TRBJ2-7 for the parts outside the CDR3, the full variable domain is DAGVTQSPTHLIKTRGQQVTLRCSPISGHKSVSWYQQVLGQGPQFIFQYYEKEERGRGNFPDRFSARQFPNYSSELNVNALLLGDSALYLCASSLGLAGVSYEQYFGPGTRLTVT.

The V call is TRBV28, the J call TRBJ1-5, with TRBD1 matching over 7 bases. CDR1 and CDR2 from the germline V gene are MDHEN and SYDVKM. The CDR3 totals 13 residues. V shed 3 bases and J 6 bases; nucleotides not matched to a gene: 2. The CDR3 reads CASSLSGGQPQHF. DNA of the CDR3: TGTGCCAGCAGTTTGTCAGGGGGTCAGCCCCAGCATTTT. The complete variable domain, with remaining parts taken from reference TRBV28 and TRBJ1-5, reads DVKVTQSSRYLVKRTGEKVFLECVQDMDHENMFWYRQDPGLGLRLIYFSYDVKMKEKGDIPEGYSVSREKKERFSLILESASTNQTSMYLCASSLSGGQPQHFGDGTRLSIL.

This sequence joins TRBV5-6 and TRBJ2-7, with TRBD1 as a possible D gene (6 bases). The V and J ends lost 7 bases and 4 bases respectively, with 18 bases between them. In germline, CDR1 is SGHDT, CDR2 YYEEEE. The CDR3 is 14 amino acids. This chain's CDR3 is CASGSGGLRYEQYF. In DNA form, the CDR3 reads TGTGCCAGCGGGAGTGGGGGCCTGAGGTACGAGCAGTACTTC.

This chain joins TRBV19 and TRBJ2-4; maybe TRBD2 (7 bases). Trimming stripped 0 bases from V and 1 base from J, with 16 bases between. The CDR3 spans 18 residues. Germline V gene data show CDR1 as LNHDA and CDR2 as SQIVND (reference sequence). The CDR3 loop is CASSIDLGGGLAKNIQYF. The CDR3 DNA reads TGTGCCAGTAGTATAGATCTTGGGGGGGGCCTGGCCAAAAACATTCAGTACTTC.

V gene TRBV6-4 combines with J gene TRBJ2-1; D gene uncertain. CDR1 is MRHNA, CDR2 SNTAGT, per germline. The CDR3 sequence is 13 residues long. V was shortened by 2 bases and J by 3 bases, with 5 bases between the two germline ends. CDR3 loop: CASSDGIYNEQFF. The CDR3 DNA is TGTGCCAGCAGTGACGGCATCTACAATGAGCAGTTCTTC.

V is TRBV29-1 and J is TRBJ2-7, with D perhaps TRBD2 (6 bases). Deletions cut 6 bases from V and 4 bases from J, with 10 bases between. Germline CDR1 SQVTM, CDR2 ANQGSEA. The CDR3 extends over 11 amino acids. CDR3 nucleotides: TGCAGCGTGGGGGGTATATACGAGCAGTACTTC. Translation: CSVGGIYEQYF.

The J gene is TRBJ1-2, the V gene TRBV21-1; TRBD1, the table's D call, was not compared with the DNA. TRBV21-1 is shown as a pseudogene. This CDR3 region has 15 residues. The CDR3 nucleotides are TGTGCCAGCAGCAAGGACAGGGGGCATGACTATGGCTACACCTTC. Its protein is CASSKDRGHDYGYTF.

This chain joins TRBV5-1 and TRBJ2-5; D remains unclear. The V gene lost 1 base and the J gene lost 5 bases, with 15 bases spanning the gap. There are 15 residues in the CDR3. Per germline, CDR1 SGHRS and CDR2 YFSETQ. DNA of the CDR3: TGCGCCAGCAGCTTGCCGGAAACAGTTTTGGAGACCCAGTACTTC. It specifies CASSLPETVLETQYF.

This chain uses TRBV27 with TRBJ1-1, with D uncertain. The CDR3 loop spans 13 amino acids. The germline V gene has CDR1 MNHEY and CDR2 SMNVEV (reference sequence). V lost 0 bases and J 3 bases, leaving 5 bases between the germline ends. Written as DNA, the CDR3 is TGTGCCAGCAGTTTATCGAGGCACACTGAAGCTTTCTTT. It yields the protein CASSLSRHTEAFF.

The V gene is TRBV28, the J gene TRBJ1-5, with 7 bases fitting TRBD1. In germline, CDR1 is MDHEN, CDR2 SYDVKM. With 6 bases clipped from V and 5 bases from J, the junction kept 7 bases outside the gene matches. The CDR3 sequence is 14 residues long. The CDR3 here is CASSRDREYQPQHF. In DNA, the CDR3 is TGTGCCAGCAGCCGGGACAGAGAGTATCAGCCCCAGCATTTT.

The V and J genes are TRBV7-2 and TRBJ2-7; tentative D call: TRBD1 (6 bases). V lost 5 bases to trimming and J lost 0 bases, with 23 bases between them. This CDR3 region has 18 residues. CDR1 and CDR2 (germline): SGHTA, FQGNSA. Here the CDR3 reads CASSTYPPGVESSYEQYF. The DNA of the CDR3 is TGTGCCAGCAGCACTTATCCTCCAGGGGTGGAGAGCTCCTACGAGCAGTACTTC. Based on the CDR3 plus reference TRBV7-2 and TRBJ2-7, the full variable domain is GAGVSQSPSNKVTEKGKDVELRCDPISGHTALYWYRQSLGQGLEFLIYFQGNSAPDKSGLPSDRFSAERTGGSVSTLTIQRTQQEDSAVYLCASSTYPPGVESSYEQYFGPGTRLTVT.